These 25 T cell receptor beta chains were all obtained from the same sample, sequenced in a study of cytomegalovirus exposure and HLA in healthy donors. Researchers ran the PCR with 60 Vbeta and 13 Jbeta primers. Using immunoSEQ multiplex PCR, the repertoire was profiled, and TCRdb retains in-frame clones only, with some absent. This repertoire shows about 110,000 clones, about three quarters found once; its top ten account for around 3.2%. The sequenced material came from PBMCs. Receptors were obtained from a woman aged 55-70 years in good health and CMV-seropositive.

The chain carries TRBV4-1 and TRBJ1-6, with TRBD1 identical over 8 bases. The junction had 14 bases not matched to a gene; V was cut back by 0 bases and J by 4 bases. The CDR3 extends over 20 amino acids. In germline, CDR1 is MGHRA, CDR2 YSYEKL. In nucleotides, the CDR3 is TGCGCCAGCAGCCAAGACTCCCCGACAGGGGCGAGCAAATATAATTCACCCCTCCACTTT. Translating gives CASSQDSPTGASKYNSPLHF.

The chain has TRBV18 and TRBJ1-1; D is uncertain. Per the germline V gene, CDR1 is KGHSH and CDR2 is LQKENI. The V gene lost 2 bases and the J gene lost 8 bases, with 12 bases spanning the gap. The CDR3 covers 13 residues. The CDR3 DNA sequence: TGTGCCAGCTCACCATATGATAGCTGGGAAGCTTTCTTT. Translating it yields CASSPYDSWEAFF.

This clone was observed a handful of times. The chain is built from TRBV6-1 and TRBJ2-1; 7 positions agree with TRBD1. V gave up 5 bases and J gave up 6 bases; unmatched junction bases: 10. Germline V lookup: CDR1 MNHNS, CDR2 SASEGT. This CDR3 has 15 amino acids. CDR3 protein: CASSRRQGDSNEQFF. The CDR3, as DNA: TGTGCCAGCAGTCGTAGACAGGGAGATAGCAATGAGCAGTTCTTC.

The chain carries TRBV5-8 and TRBJ1-2, with D possibly TRBD1 on 6 matching bases. Germline lookup yields CDR1 SGHTS and CDR2 YDEGEE. V dropped 0 bases and J dropped 0 bases, with 9 bases sitting between them. This CDR3 spans 15 amino acids. The CDR3 coding sequence is TGTGCCAGCAGCTTGGGACAGGAACCTAACTATGGCTACACCTTC. This translates into CASSLGQEPNYGYTF.

V is TRBV10-3 and J is TRBJ2-1; the D gene is possibly TRBD1 (5 bases). CDR1 and CDR2 from the germline V gene are ENHRY and SYGVKD. The germline V and J ends were trimmed by 4 bases and 6 bases, with 10 bases remaining between them. This CDR3 comprises 13 residues. The CDR3 here is CAISVTASNEQFF. The CDR3 DNA reads TGTGCCATCAGTGTGACAGCCTCCAATGAGCAGTTCTTC.

The chain joins TRBV6-5 to TRBJ1-1; tentatively, D is TRBD1 (5 bases). CDR3 size: 15 residues. V dropped 5 bases and J dropped 6 bases, with 19 bases sitting between them. Germline V gene lookup returns CDR1 MNHEY and CDR2 SVGAGI. For the CDR3, the DNA is TGTGCCAGCAGTCTGGAGCGACGGGACTGGGCTGAAGCTTTCTTT. It translates to CASSLERRDWAEAFF.

This clone was picked up a small number of times. The V and J genes are TRBV7-7 and TRBJ2-2; tentative D call: TRBD1 (6 bases). Germline assignment: CDR1 SSHAT and CDR2 FNYEAQ (reference sequence). V was pared by 6 bases and J by 7 bases, with 12 bases between. The CDR3 totals 13 residues. The CDR3 is CASREQGGGELFF. In DNA, the CDR3 is TGTGCCAGCAGAGAACAGGGTGGCGGGGAGCTGTTTTTT.

The chain uses TRBV20-1 and TRBJ1-1, with unresolved D. Germline CDR1 and CDR2: DFQATT and SNEGSKA (reference sequence). The CDR3 sequence is 11 residues long. Trimming stripped 6 bases from V and 1 base from J, with 6 bases between. The CDR3 DNA reads as TGCAGTGCCTCCGGGAACACTGAAGCTTTCTTT. This gives the protein CSASGNTEAFF.

Only a few counts were recorded for this clone. V is TRBV7-9 and J is TRBJ2-5; D unresolved. Trimming removed 4 bases from V and 5 bases from J, with 11 bases in between. This CDR3 is 13 amino acids long. Germline CDR1 and CDR2: SEHNR and FQNEAQ (reference sequence). Written as DNA, the CDR3 is TGTGCCAGCAGCTCGAGTAGTGAGGAGACCCAGTACTTC. Protein product: CASSSSSEETQYF. The variable domain in full, completed from reference TRBV7-9 and TRBJ2-5, reads DTGVSQNPRHKITKRGQNVTFRCDPISEHNRLYWYRQTLGQGPEFLTYFQNEAQLEKSRLLSDRFSAERPKGSFSTLEIQRTEQGDSAMYLCASSSSSEETQYFGPGTRLLVL.

J is TRBJ2-5 and V is TRBV19, with 7 bases lining up with TRBD2. This CDR3 has 13 residues. Losses at the gene ends were 4 bases for V and 4 bases for J; bases not matched to a gene: 3. Germline V lookup: CDR1 LNHDA, CDR2 SQIVND (reference sequence). The CDR3 DNA sequence: TGTGCCAGTAGTAATTCGGGAGGAGAGACCCAGTACTTC. This translates into CASSNSGGETQYF.

V and J are TRBV18 and TRBJ2-7, with 8 positions matching TRBD1. V gave up 5 bases and J gave up 0 bases; unmatched junction bases: 6. Germline V gives CDR1 KGHSH, CDR2 LQKENI. This CDR3 contains 15 residues. CDR3 nucleotide sequence: TGTGCCAGCTCAGGAGACAGGGGAATCTCCTACGAGCAGTACTTC. It is translated as CASSGDRGISYEQYF.

The rearrangement joins TRBV7-3 to TRBJ2-3; 8 positions match TRBD2. J gave up 3 bases and V 4 bases, and 6 bases lay outside the gene matches. CDR3 length: 15 amino acids. CDR1 is SGHTA, CDR2 FQGTGA, per germline. CDR3 residues: CASSSSGGPTDTQYF. DNA of the CDR3: TGTGCCAGCAGCTCCTCGGGAGGGCCTACAGATACGCAGTATTTT. Based on the CDR3 plus reference TRBV7-3 and TRBJ2-3, the full variable domain is GAGVSQTPSNKVTEKGKYVELRCDPISGHTALYWYRQSLGQGPEFLIYFQGTGAADDSGLPNDRFFAVRPEGSVSTLKIQRTERGDSAVYLCASSSSGGPTDTQYFGPGTRLTVL.

The V gene is TRBV28, the J gene TRBJ2-7, with 8 bases identical to TRBD1. Unmatched junction bases numbered 11, after V lost 5 bases and J lost 2 bases. Germline V CDR1 and CDR2: MDHEN, SYDVKM. This CDR3 comprises 16 residues. The CDR3 protein is CASSRSGTGDAYEQYF. The CDR3 nucleotides read TGTGCCAGCAGTAGGTCCGGGACAGGTGATGCCTACGAGCAGTACTTC.

This sequence joins TRBV5-4 and TRBJ1-1, with 7 bases that match TRBD1. The V gene end was trimmed by 3 bases and the J gene end by 4 bases; junction bases not matched to a gene: 6. The germline V gene has CDR1 SGHNT and CDR2 YYREEE (reference sequence). This CDR3 region has 14 residues. CDR3 coding DNA: TGTGCCAGCAGCTCAGGGGGATGGAGCACTGAAGCTTTCTTT. Encoded protein: CASSSGGWSTEAFF.

This rearrangement joins TRBV7-9 to TRBJ2-7; 10 positions agree with TRBD1. The CDR3 runs 16 residues. Germline V gene lookup returns CDR1 SEHNR and CDR2 FQNEAQ (reference sequence). The J segment lost 2 bases and the V segment lost 7 bases, leaving 11 bases of the junction unmatched. The CDR3 here is CASNQKGTGDTYEQYF. The DNA for the CDR3 is TGTGCCAGCAACCAAAAAGGGACAGGGGATACCTACGAGCAGTACTTC.

This sequence joins TRBV7-7 and TRBJ2-5; the match to TRBD1 covers 7 bases. J lost 4 bases, V lost 7 bases, and 6 bases had no gene match. The CDR3 length is 13 residues. CDR1 SSHAT and CDR2 FNYEAQ come from the germline V gene (reference sequence). The CDR3 DNA sequence: TGTGCCAGCAAGGAAGGGGGCGGAGAGACCCAGTACTTC. Translation gives CASKEGGGETQYF.

V is TRBV28 and J is TRBJ2-1; TRBD1 matches at 8 bases. This CDR3 is 17 amino acids long. V shed 7 bases, J shed 6 bases, and the junction held 17 bases outside the gene matches. The germline CDR1 and CDR2 sequences are MDHEN and SYDVKM. CDR3 sequence: CASTGRGRTPNFNEQFF. The CDR3 bases are TGTGCCAGCACAGGCAGGGGGCGCACACCAAACTTCAATGAGCAGTTCTTC.

This chain connects TRBV7-6 to TRBJ2-7, with a possible D match to TRBD1 (5 bases). V lost 5 bases, J lost 4 bases, and 9 bases lay in between. The CDR3 length is 12 residues. Germline CDR1 and CDR2: SGHVS and FNYEAQ. CDR3 in amino acids: CASSAQGYEQYF. In DNA, the CDR3 is TGTGCCAGCAGCGCCCAGGGATACGAGCAGTACTTC.

CDR3 nucleotide sequence: TGCAGCGTTGAACCCGGACAGGGGGAGCGGGAGACCCAGTACTTC. Translating gives CSVEPGQGERETQYF. This chain links TRBV29-1 with TRBJ2-5; 10 bases fit TRBD1. Germline assignment: CDR1 SQVTM and CDR2 ANQGSEA. Trimming removed 2 bases from V and 5 bases from J; junction bases left unmatched: 8. The CDR3 runs 15 residues.

This rearrangement joins TRBV18 to TRBJ2-5; the match to TRBD1 covers 9 bases. The J call may be incorrect, as the DNA end agrees better with TRBJ2-7. The CDR3 contains 15 residues. Germline V gives CDR1 KGHSH, CDR2 LQKENI. Here the CDR3 DNA reads TGTGCCAGCTCACCGAAACAGGGGGCAGTTTACGAGCAGTACTTC. Amino acid sequence: CASSPKQGAVYEQYF.

This clone was recorded once. The V gene is TRBV10-3, the J gene TRBJ1-2; 10 bases line up with TRBD1. The germline V gene encodes CDR1 ENHRY and CDR2 SYGVKD. V was pared by 7 bases and J by 4 bases, with 9 bases of the junction left unmatched. The CDR3 spans 15 residues. CDR3 bases: TGTGCCATCACCCCCGACAGGGGGCAAGGCTATGGCTACACCTTC. As protein: CAITPDRGQGYGYTF.

V and J are TRBV28 and TRBJ1-2; D unclear. The CDR3 spans 13 residues. Germline CDR1 and CDR2: MDHEN and SYDVKM. Trimming removed 2 bases at V and 5 bases at J, with 9 bases between. The CDR3 is CASSLNSNYGYTF. The CDR3 DNA is TGTGCCAGCAGTTTAAACAGCAATTATGGCTACACCTTC.

Only a few counts were recorded for this clone. The chain couples TRBV27 to TRBJ1-2; a possible D gene is TRBD1 (5 bases). The V end lost 3 bases, the J end lost 5 bases, and 19 bases lay between the germline ends. Germline V lookup: CDR1 MNHEY, CDR2 SMNVEV (reference sequence). The CDR3 sequence is 16 residues long. In nucleotides, the CDR3 is TGTGCCAGCAGTTTGGGTCGGGGGGACTCCCGTTATGGCTACACCTTC. Protein product: CASSLGRGDSRYGYTF.

V is TRBV2 and J is TRBJ1-5, with 7 bases lining up with TRBD1. CDR3 length: 13 residues. Per germline, CDR1 SNHLY and CDR2 FYNNEI. V shed 8 bases, J shed 4 bases, and the junction held 5 bases outside the gene matches. The CDR3 is CASGTEVNQPQHF. CDR3 DNA sequence: TGTGCCAGCGGGACAGAAGTTAATCAGCCCCAGCATTTT.

This clone was seen a few times. The chain carries TRBV27 and TRBJ1-6; the match to TRBD1 covers 9 bases. Per the germline V gene, CDR1 is MNHEY and CDR2 is SMNVEV (reference sequence). Germline trimming cut 6 bases from V and 9 bases from J; bases unmatched to any gene: 12. This CDR3 comprises 16 residues. The CDR3 spells CASRLRGDRVASPLHF. CDR3 DNA sequence: TGTGCCAGCAGGCTTAGGGGGGACAGGGTGGCTTCACCCCTCCACTTT.